This TCR beta chain was recorded in a study of cytomegalovirus exposure and HLA in healthy donors. Whole-study findings and limits: Prior analysis indicated that the majority of TCR beta V segments exhibited productivity approximately 90% or approximately 30% of the time. Accounts indicate the classifier identified cytomegalovirus status with strong specificity and sensitivity.

V was trimmed by 8 bases and J by 5 bases, leaving 7 bases between them. Germline values: CDR1 MNHNY, CDR2 SVGAGI (reference sequence). There are 10 residues in the CDR3. With regard to this clone: Its matching antigen is unknown.

Primers: 60 Vbeta forward and 13 Jbeta reverse. Here immunoSEQ multiplex PCR was the method, and the copy in TCRdb shows in-frame clones only, minus some. Seen here are about 140,000 clones, roughly four fifths observed once, and the top ten hold less than 1.5%. The sequence was collected from a man aged 30 to 45 in good health and CMV-seropositive. The sequenced sample was PBMCs. The V gene is TRBV6-6, the J gene TRBJ2-7; D might be TRBD1 (5 bases). The CDR3 coding sequence is TGTGCCAGCGGGGCTGACGAGCAGTACTTC. Residues: CASGADEQYF.